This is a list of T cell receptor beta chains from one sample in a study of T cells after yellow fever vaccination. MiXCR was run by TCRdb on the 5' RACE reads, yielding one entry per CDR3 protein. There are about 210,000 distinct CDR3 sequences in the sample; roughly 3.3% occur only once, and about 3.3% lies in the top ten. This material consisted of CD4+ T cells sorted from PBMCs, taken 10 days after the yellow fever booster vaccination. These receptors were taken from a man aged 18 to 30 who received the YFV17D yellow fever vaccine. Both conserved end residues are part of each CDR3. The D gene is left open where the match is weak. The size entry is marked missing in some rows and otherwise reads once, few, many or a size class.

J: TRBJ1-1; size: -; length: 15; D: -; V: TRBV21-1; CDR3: CASSLNEEGFTEAFF; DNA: TGTGCCAGCAGCCTCAATGAGGAGGGGTTCACTGAAGCTTTCTTT
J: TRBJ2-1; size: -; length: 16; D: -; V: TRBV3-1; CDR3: CASSQDRILVQNEQFF; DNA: TGTGCCAGCAGCCAAGATCGAATACTAGTTCAGAATGAGCAGTTCTTC
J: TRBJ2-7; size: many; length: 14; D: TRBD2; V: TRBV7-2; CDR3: CASSLSGGAYEQYF; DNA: TGTGCCAGCAGCCTGAGCGGGGGTGCCTACGAGCAGTACTTC
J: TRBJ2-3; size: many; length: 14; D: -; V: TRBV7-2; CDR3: CASSPDGSTDTQYF; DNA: TGTGCCAGCAGCCCTGACGGGAGCACAGATACGCAGTATTTT
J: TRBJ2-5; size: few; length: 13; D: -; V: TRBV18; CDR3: CASSRNTRETQYF; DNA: TGTGCCAGCTCACGTAACACGAGAGAGACCCAGTACTTC
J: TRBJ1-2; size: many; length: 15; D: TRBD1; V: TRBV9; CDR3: CASSGTGARIYGYTF; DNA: TGTGCCAGCAGCGGGACAGGGGCAAGAATCTATGGCTACACCTTC
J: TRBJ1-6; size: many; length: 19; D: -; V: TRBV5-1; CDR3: CASSLGAALGGSYNSPLHF; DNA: TGCGCCAGCAGCTTGGGGGCGGCTCTGGGAGGCTCCTATAATTCACCCCTCCACTTT
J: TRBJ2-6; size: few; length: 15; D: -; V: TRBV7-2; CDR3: CASSRGGTGANVLTF; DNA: TGTGCCAGCAGCCGTGGGGGGACTGGGGCCAACGTCCTGACTTTC
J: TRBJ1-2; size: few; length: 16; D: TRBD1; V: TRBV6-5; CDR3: CASSFLPGQGSYGYTF; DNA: TGTGCCAGCAGTTTCCTCCCGGGACAGGGAAGCTATGGCTACACCTTC
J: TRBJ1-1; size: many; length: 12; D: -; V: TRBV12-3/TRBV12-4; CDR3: CASSFANTEAFF; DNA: TGTGCCAGCAGTTTTGCGAACACTGAAGCTTTCTTT
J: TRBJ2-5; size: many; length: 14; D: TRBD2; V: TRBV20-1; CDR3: CSARVGGFLETQYF; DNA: TGCAGTGCTAGAGTGGGGGGGTTCTTGGAGACCCAGTACTTC
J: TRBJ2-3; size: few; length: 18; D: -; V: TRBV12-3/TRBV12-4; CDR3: CASSLDPRGAASTDTQYF; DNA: TGTGCCAGCAGTTTAGACCCCCGGGGAGCCGCAAGCACAGATACGCAGTATTTT
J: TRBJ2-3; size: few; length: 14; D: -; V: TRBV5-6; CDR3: CASSLPPGTDTQYF; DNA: TGTGCCAGCAGCTTGCCCCCGGGAACAGATACGCAGTATTTT
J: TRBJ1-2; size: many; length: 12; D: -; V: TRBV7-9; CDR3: CASSLYDYGYTF; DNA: TGTGCCAGCAGCTTATACGACTATGGCTACACCTTC
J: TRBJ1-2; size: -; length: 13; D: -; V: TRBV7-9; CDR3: CASSLAYRAGYTF; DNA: TGTGCCAGCAGCTTAGCTTACAGAGCTGGCTACACCTTC
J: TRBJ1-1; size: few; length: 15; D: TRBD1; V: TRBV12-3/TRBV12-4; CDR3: CASSPTTGEVAEAFF; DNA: TGTGCCAGCAGCCCAACGACAGGGGAAGTGGCTGAAGCTTTCTTT
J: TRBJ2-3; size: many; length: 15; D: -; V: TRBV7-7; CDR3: CASSPAGLPTDTQYF; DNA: TGTGCTAGCAGCCCGGCGGGGCTGCCCACAGATACGCAGTATTTT
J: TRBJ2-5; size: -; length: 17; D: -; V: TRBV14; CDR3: CASSQVTPGQPSKTQYF; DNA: TGTGCCAGCAGCCAAGTCACTCCAGGCCAACCCTCGAAGACCCAGTACTTC
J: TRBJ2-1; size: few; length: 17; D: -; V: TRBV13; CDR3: CASSADNDRPSYNEQFF; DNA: TGTGCCAGCAGCGCCGACAATGACAGACCGTCCTACAATGAGCAGTTCTTC
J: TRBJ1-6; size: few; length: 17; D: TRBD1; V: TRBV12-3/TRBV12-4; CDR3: CASRSYRGSSSDSPLHF; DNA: TGTGCCAGCAGGTCCTACAGGGGGTCCTCTTCGGATTCACCCCTCCACTTT
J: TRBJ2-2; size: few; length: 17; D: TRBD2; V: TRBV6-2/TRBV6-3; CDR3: CASSPPPLAGAAGELFF; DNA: TGTGCCAGCAGTCCCCCCCCCCTAGCGGGGGCCGCCGGGGAGCTGTTTTTT
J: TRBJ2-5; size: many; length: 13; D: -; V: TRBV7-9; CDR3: CASSLVGQETQYF; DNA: TGTGCCAGCAGCTTAGTGGGCCAAGAGACCCAGTACTTC
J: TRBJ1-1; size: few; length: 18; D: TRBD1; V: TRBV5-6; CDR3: CASSLVRDREWGNTEAFF; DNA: TGTGCCAGCAGCTTGGTCAGGGACAGGGAGTGGGGGAACACTGAAGCTTTCTTT
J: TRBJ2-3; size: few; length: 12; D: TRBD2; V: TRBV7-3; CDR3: CASSRGGNTQYF; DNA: TGTGCCAGCAGCCGGGGGGGTAATACGCAGTATTTT
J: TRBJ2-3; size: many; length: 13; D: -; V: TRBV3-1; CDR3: CASSPRGTDTQYF; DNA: TGTGCCAGCAGCCCTAGGGGGACAGATACGCAGTATTTT
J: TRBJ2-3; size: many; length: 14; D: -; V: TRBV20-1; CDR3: CSARALGATDTQYF; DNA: TGCAGTGCTAGAGCGTTGGGGGCCACAGATACGCAGTATTTT
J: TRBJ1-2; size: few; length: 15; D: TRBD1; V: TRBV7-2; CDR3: CASSFRTGVEYGYTF; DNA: TGTGCCAGCAGCTTCCGGACAGGGGTGGAGTATGGCTACACCTTC
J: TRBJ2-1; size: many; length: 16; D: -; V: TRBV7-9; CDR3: CASSFRASISYNEQFF; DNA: TGTGCCAGCAGTTTTCGGGCTTCTATCTCCTACAATGAGCAGTTCTTC
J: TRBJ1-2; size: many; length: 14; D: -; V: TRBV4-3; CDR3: CASSQEWESYGYTF; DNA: TGCGCCAGCAGCCAAGAATGGGAAAGCTATGGCTACACCTTC
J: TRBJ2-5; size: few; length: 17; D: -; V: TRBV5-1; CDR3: CASSSGVVAYQQETQYF; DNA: TGCGCCAGCAGCTCGGGGGTCGTAGCGTATCAACAAGAGACCCAGTACTTC
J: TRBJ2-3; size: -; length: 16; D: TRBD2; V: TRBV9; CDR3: CASSARISGGADTQYF; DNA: TGTGCCAGCAGCGCTCGGATTAGCGGGGGGGCAGATACGCAGTATTTT
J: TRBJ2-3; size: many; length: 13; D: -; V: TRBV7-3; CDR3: CASSLTNEDTQYF; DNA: TGTGCCAGCAGCTTAACGAATGAAGATACGCAGTATTTT
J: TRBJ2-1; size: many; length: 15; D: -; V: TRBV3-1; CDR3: CASSGTASSYNEQFF; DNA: TGTGCCAGCAGCGGGACGGCTAGCTCCTACAATGAGCAGTTCTTC